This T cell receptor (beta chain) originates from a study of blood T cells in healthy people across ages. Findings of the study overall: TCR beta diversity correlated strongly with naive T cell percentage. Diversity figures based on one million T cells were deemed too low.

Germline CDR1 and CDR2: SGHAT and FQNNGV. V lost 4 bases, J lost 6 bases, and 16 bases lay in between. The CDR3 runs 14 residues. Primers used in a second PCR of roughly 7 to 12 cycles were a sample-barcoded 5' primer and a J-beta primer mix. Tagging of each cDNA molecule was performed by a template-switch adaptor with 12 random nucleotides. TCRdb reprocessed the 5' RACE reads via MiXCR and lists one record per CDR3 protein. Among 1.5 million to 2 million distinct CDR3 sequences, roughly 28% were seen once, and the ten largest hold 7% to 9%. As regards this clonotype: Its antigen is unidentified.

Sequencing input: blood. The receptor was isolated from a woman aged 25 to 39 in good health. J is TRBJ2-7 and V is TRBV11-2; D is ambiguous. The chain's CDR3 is CASSYYTRPAEQYF. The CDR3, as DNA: TGTGCCAGCAGCTACTATACCCGGCCGGCCGAGCAGTACTTC.